The entry that follows covers one T cell receptor (beta chain) sequence. The data stem from a study of blood T cell repertoires in COVID-19. Cohorts were determined from participant-reported clinical history. A case of COVID-19 had been met by exposed participants within 2 weeks before study entry. Germline assignment: CDR1 SGHNT and CDR2 YENEEA. The CDR3 covers 13 residues. Trimming took 5 bases from V and 4 from J; bases not matched to a gene: 4. As handled by the study authors: Reference gene primer amplification yielded estimated nucleated cell counts. Clones were read by immunoSEQ multiplex PCR, and TCRdb kept only the in-frame ones, dropping some. The V and J calls and clone size are taken from that table; D and trimming were inferred from the DNA. This sample carries some 320,000 clones, 85% of them seen once, and the ten largest clones take under 2%.

V gene TRBV11-3 combines with J gene TRBJ1-1, with 7 bases matching TRBD1. The clonotype was recovered from a young woman who had been exposed to COVID-19. The sequenced sample was PBMCs or T cells enriched from blood (not recorded which). The CDR3 loop reads CASSQDRVTEAFF. For the CDR3, the DNA is TGTGCCAGCAGCCAAGACAGGGTCACTGAAGCTTTCTTT.